These 19 T cell receptor beta chains share one sample of origin, sequenced in a study of PD-L1 blockade in urothelial cancer. TCRdb's copy holds only in-frame clones and misses some; the assay was immunoSEQ multiplex PCR. Among 70,000 to 90,000 clones listed, roughly 80% were seen once. This material consisted of PBMCs, taken around atezolizumab (anti-PD-L1) treatment. The receptors were gathered from a man in his 70s with urothelial cancer.

V is TRBV6-1 and J is TRBJ2-7, with TRBD2 matching over 10 bases. J was trimmed by 1 base and V by 5 bases; bases with no gene match: 5. The CDR3 has 15 amino acids. CDR1 and CDR2 (germline): MNHNS, SASEGT. In DNA form, the CDR3 reads TGTGCCAGCAGTAAAACTAGCGGGGAGTCCTACGAGCAGTACTTC. It encodes CASSKTSGESYEQYF.

The chain is built from TRBV11-3 and TRBJ2-7; 11 bases are a match to TRBD2. The CDR3 sequence is 15 residues long. V was pared by 5 bases and J by 4 bases, with 7 bases of the junction left unmatched. The germline V gene encodes CDR1 SGHNT and CDR2 YENEEA. The CDR3: CASSPGSSGRYEQYF. The CDR3 nucleotides are TGTGCCAGCAGCCCGGGCTCTAGCGGGAGGTACGAGCAGTACTTC. The full variable domain, rest sourced from reference TRBV11-3 and TRBJ2-7, is EAGVVQSPRYKIIEKKQPVAFWCNPISGHNTLYWYLQNLGQGPELLIRYENEEAVDDSQLPKDRFSAERLKGVDSTLKIQPAELGDSAVYLCASSPGSSGRYEQYFGPGTRLTVT.

The rearrangement links TRBV18 to TRBJ1-6, with 10 bases matching TRBD1. Germline loops: CDR1 KGHSH, CDR2 LQKENI. The CDR3 covers 15 residues. The V segment lost 5 bases and the J segment 5 bases; nucleotides outside the gene matches: 3. The CDR3 coding sequence is TGTGCCAGCTCATTGGGACAGGGGAATAATTCACCCCTCCACTTT. As protein: CASSLGQGNNSPLHF.

Here the CDR3 DNA reads TGTGCCAGCAGCGCCGGGGGGTGGGAAGCTTTCTTT. This sequence encodes CASSAGGWEAFF. The genes are TRBV6-1 and TRBJ1-1, with D possibly being TRBD1 (5 bases). The germline gives CDR1 MNHNS, CDR2 SASEGT. CDR3 length: 12 amino acids. V was cut by 6 bases and J by 8 bases, with 13 bases left in between.

A few counts support this clone. The rearrangement links TRBV9 to TRBJ2-7; TRBD2 might be the D (5 bases). Trimming removed 0 bases from V and 2 bases from J, with 9 bases in between. The CDR3 contains 14 residues. Germline loops: CDR1 SGDLS, CDR2 YYNGEE. The CDR3 sequence is CASSVGTVPYEQYF. Written as DNA, the CDR3 is TGTGCCAGCAGCGTAGGGACTGTCCCCTACGAGCAGTACTTC.

The rearrangement links TRBV21-1 to TRBJ2-7; the DNA was not used to check the table's D call, TRBD2. TRBV21-1 is designated a pseudogene. The CDR3 runs to 11 residues. The CDR3 DNA reads as TGTGCCAGCACCTCTGGGCGGGAGCAGAACTTC. As protein: CASTSGREQNF.

Only one count was recorded for this clone. The chain employs TRBV6-5 and TRBJ2-2; D call uncertain. CDR3 length: 15 residues. Germline CDR1 and CDR2: MNHEY and SVGAGI. Deletions cut 4 bases from V and 0 bases from J, with 9 bases between. The chain's CDR3 is CASSSRGPNTGELFF. Written as DNA, the CDR3 is TGTGCCAGCAGTTCTCGCGGCCCGAACACCGGGGAGCTGTTTTTT.

The V and J genes are TRBV28 and TRBJ2-7; 10 bases are a match to TRBD2. The CDR3 sequence is 15 residues long. Germline lookup yields CDR1 MDHEN and CDR2 SYDVKM. V gave up 4 bases and J gave up 7 bases; unmatched junction bases: 10. CDR3 loop: CASSSFGRAGGEQYF. The CDR3 nucleotides read TGTGCCAGCAGTTCCTTCGGGCGAGCGGGAGGGGAGCAGTACTTC.

The chain combines TRBV28 with TRBJ2-2; 7 bases match TRBD1. V lost 1 base to trimming and J lost 5 bases; unmatched junction nucleotides: 7. CDR3 length: 16 amino acids. In germline, CDR1 is MDHEN, CDR2 SYDVKM. The CDR3 sequence is CASSLSAGGGTGELFF. Written as DNA, the CDR3 is TGTGCCAGCAGTTTATCTGCAGGGGGTGGGACCGGGGAGCTGTTTTTT.

The rearrangement joins TRBV5-4 to TRBJ2-3; weak D call: TRBD2 (7 bases). CDR3 size: 16 residues. Germline V gives CDR1 SGHNT, CDR2 YYREEE (reference sequence). The germline V and J ends were trimmed by 0 bases and 4 bases, with 15 bases remaining between them. CDR3 residues: CASSLGGRGGPDTQYF. The CDR3 DNA reads TGTGCCAGCAGCTTGGGGGGTAGGGGGGGACCAGATACGCAGTATTTT.

This clone was seen a few times. This rearrangement joins TRBV11-2 to TRBJ2-7, with 8 bases identical to TRBD1. The J segment lost 3 bases and the V segment lost 0 bases, leaving 4 bases of the junction unmatched. Germline V gives CDR1 SGHAT, CDR2 FQNNGV. The CDR3 length is 15 residues. The CDR3 DNA reads as TGTGCCAGCAGCTTAGACAGGGGGCTCTACTACGAGCAGTACTTC. Residues: CASSLDRGLYYEQYF.

The chain links TRBV6-6 to TRBJ1-2; 10 nucleotides align to TRBD1. The germline gives CDR1 MNHNY, CDR2 SVGAGI (reference sequence). This CDR3 comprises 15 residues. V dropped 4 bases and J dropped 6; count of bases not matched to a gene: 8. The CDR3 coding sequence is TGTGCCAGCAGTTCTGGACAGGGGGACGTTCATGGCTACACCTTC. Translation: CASSSGQGDVHGYTF.

The chain combines TRBV27 with TRBJ2-7, with TRBD2 matching over 7 bases. CDR1 is MNHEY and CDR2 is SMNVEV in the germline V gene (reference sequence). This CDR3 has 14 residues. Trimming removed 7 bases from V and 4 bases from J; junction bases left unmatched: 10. Written as DNA, the CDR3 is TGTGCCAGCAAACGGGCTAGCGGAGAGTACGAGCAGTACTTC. This codes for CASKRASGEYEQYF.

J is TRBJ2-2 and V is TRBV18; D perhaps matches TRBD2 (6 bases). The ends were cut back, 1 base at V and 6 bases at J, with 6 bases in the middle. This CDR3 comprises 13 residues. Looked up from germline, CDR1 is KGHSH and CDR2 is LQKENI. The CDR3 is CASSPREAGELFF. For the CDR3, the DNA is TGTGCCAGCTCACCACGGGAGGCCGGGGAGCTGTTTTTT. Supplemented by reference TRBV18 and TRBJ2-2, the full variable domain reads NAGVMQNPRHLVRRRGQEARLRCSPMKGHSHVYWYRQLPEEGLKFMVYLQKENIIDESGMPKERFSAEFPKEGPSILRIQQVVRGDSAAYFCASSPREAGELFFGEGSRLTVL.

The chain links TRBV5-1 to TRBJ2-5, with D tentatively TRBD2 (6 bases). Trimming removed 4 bases at V and 4 bases at J, with 20 bases between. Germline V gene data show CDR1 as SGHRS and CDR2 as YFSETQ. The CDR3 has 16 amino acids. The CDR3 DNA reads as TGCGCCAGCAGCCCAAGTTTGGGCGGGACGGGAGAGACCCAGTACTTC. Amino acids: CASSPSLGGTGETQYF. Full variable domain (remainder filled in from reference TRBV5-1 and TRBJ2-5): KAGVTQTPRYLIKTRGQQVTLSCSPISGHRSVSWYQQTPGQGLQFLFEYFSETQRNKGNFPGRFSGRQFSNSRSEMNVSTLELGDSALYLCASSPSLGGTGETQYFGPGTRLLVL.

The rearrangement links TRBV11-2 to TRBJ2-2; D gene ambiguous. The V gene's germline CDR1 is SGHAT and CDR2 FQNNGV. The CDR3 is 15 amino acids. Trimming removed 2 bases at V and 7 bases at J, with 14 bases between. CDR3 coding DNA: TGTGCCAGCAGCTTACCCCCTCCCCGAGGCGGGGAGCTGTTTTTT. Amino acids: CASSLPPPRGGELFF.

The gene calls are TRBV7-2 and TRBJ2-3; D remains unclear. Trimming cost V 5 bases and J 0 bases, with 3 bases left between them. CDR1 and CDR2 from the germline V gene are SGHTA and FQGNSA. The CDR3 is made up of 12 amino acids. Here the CDR3 reads CASSLSTDTQYF. CDR3 coding DNA: TGTGCCAGCAGCCTAAGCACAGATACGCAGTATTTT. The full variable domain, rest sourced from reference TRBV7-2 and TRBJ2-3, is GAGVSQSPSNKVTEKGKDVELRCDPISGHTALYWYRQSLGQGLEFLIYFQGNSAPDKSGLPSDRFSAERTGGSVSTLTIQRTQQEDSAVYLCASSLSTDTQYFGPGTRLTVL.

This clone was seen only a few times. V gene TRBV6-1 combines with J gene TRBJ1-1; D possibly corresponds to TRBD1 (6 bases). Germline CDR1 reads MNHNS; CDR2 reads SASEGT. CDR3 length: 13 amino acids. Trimming shortened V by 6 bases and J by 6 bases, and 14 bases separated the two germline ends. The CDR3 sequence is CASRGGGSAEAFF. DNA of the CDR3: TGTGCCAGCAGAGGCGGGGGCTCCGCTGAAGCTTTCTTT.

V is TRBV6-1 and J is TRBJ1-4; 8 nucleotides line up with TRBD1. CDR1 and CDR2 from the germline V gene are MNHNS and SASEGT. V shed 8 bases, J shed 8 bases, and the junction held 10 bases outside the gene matches. This CDR3 spans 14 amino acids. CDR3 sequence reads: CASWRGQAGEKLFF. DNA of the CDR3: TGTGCCAGCTGGAGGGGACAGGCAGGAGAAAAACTGTTTTTT.